Following are 5 T cell receptor beta chains from one sample sequenced in a study of OX40 agonist ivuxolimab in advanced cancers. The method was immunoSEQ multiplex PCR; TCRdb's version includes in-frame clones alone and lacks a portion of them. The data hold around 48,000 clones, with approximately 84% observed a single time. Specimen: CD4+ or CD8+ T cells sorted from blood, collected in a trial of the OX40 agonist ivuxolimab. These receptor sequences come from an adult with an advanced solid tumor such as melanoma, head and neck, liver or kidney cancer.

This sequence joins TRBV4-2 and TRBJ2-3; 12 bases match TRBD2. J lost 4 bases, V lost 0 bases, and 5 bases had no gene match. This CDR3 comprises 17 residues. Germline CDR1 reads LGHNA; CDR2 reads YNFKEQ. The DNA for the CDR3 is TGTGCCAGCAGCCAAGAATCGGCTAGCGGGAGGGCAGATACGCAGTATTTT. This translates into CASSQESASGRADTQYF.

The chain links TRBV10-3 to TRBJ2-3; 7 nucleotides agree with TRBD2. Trimming took 3 bases from V and 6 from J; bases not matched to a gene: 12. In germline, CDR1 is ENHRY, CDR2 SYGVKD. This CDR3 is 16 amino acids long. CDR3 nucleotide sequence: TGTGCCATCAGTGAAAGGCTAGCGGCAGGTGGGGATACGCAGTATTTT. It specifies CAISERLAAGGDTQYF.

This clone was counted once. The chain joins TRBV29-1 to TRBJ2-5, with TRBD2 matching over 7 bases. Germline V lookup: CDR1 SQVTM, CDR2 ANQGSEA. This CDR3 has 14 residues. J was trimmed by 5 bases and V by 7 bases; bases with no gene match: 13. The CDR3 sequence: CSAQTMSGRETQYF. CDR3 nucleotide sequence: TGCAGCGCGCAAACAATGTCCGGGAGGGAGACCCAGTACTTC.

This chain uses TRBV27 with TRBJ2-5; 7 bases fit TRBD1. The V gene end was trimmed by 5 bases and the J gene end by 8 bases; junction bases not matched to a gene: 5. The CDR3 totals 12 residues. CDR1 MNHEY and CDR2 SMNVEV come from the germline V gene (reference sequence). DNA for the CDR3: TGTGCCAGCAGTGGCCCAGGGGGAACCCAGTACTTC. Translated, it gives CASSGPGGTQYF.

This chain connects TRBV9 to TRBJ2-1; 8 bases map to TRBD1. Trimming at V came to 3 bases and at J to 0 bases, leaving 2 bases not matched to a gene. The CDR3 runs to 15 residues. Germline V lookup: CDR1 SGDLS, CDR2 YYNGEE. The CDR3 reads CASSAQGASYNEQFF. In DNA, the CDR3 is TGTGCCAGCAGCGCCCAGGGGGCCTCCTACAATGAGCAGTTCTTC.